Below, one T cell receptor beta chain is given with its context. Here immunoSEQ multiplex PCR was the method, and the copy in TCRdb shows in-frame clones only, minus some. In the table there are approximately 180,000 clones, roughly 89% of which are singletons. This record belongs to a study of blood T cell repertoires in COVID-19. The CDR3 loop spans 13 amino acids. The V gene's germline CDR1 is SGHTA and CDR2 FQGNSA. Deletions cut 5 bases from V and 5 bases from J, with 12 bases between. The source is a woman in her thirties or forties with acute COVID-19. The chain has TRBV7-2 and TRBJ1-2, with D unclear. The sequencing sample was made of PBMCs or T cells enriched from blood (not recorded which). CDR3 in DNA: TGTGCCAGCAGCCCGGGAACAGAATATGGCTACACCTTC. It encodes CASSPGTEYGYTF.